This T cell receptor beta chain was profiled in a study of siplizumab effects on memory and regulatory T cells. V dropped 6 bases and J dropped 4; count of bases not matched to a gene: 6. The CDR3 length is 15 residues. Germline CDR1 MNHEY, CDR2 SVGAGI. Profiled with immunoSEQ multiplex PCR; TCRdb holds only in-frame clones, not every one. The repertoire holds around 97,000 clones, with roughly 94% as singletons. V usage is TRBV6-5 and J usage is TRBJ2-1, with 10 bases identical to TRBD2. The clonotype originates from a human donor in good health. The sequencing input was non-Treg CD4+ T cells sorted from blood. The CDR3 DNA follows: TGTGCCAGCAGCCCTGGGACTAGCGTGTACAATGAGCAGTTCTTC. This sequence encodes CASSPGTSVYNEQFF.